This is a list of T cell receptor beta chains from one sample in a study of control samples from healthy donors and cancer patients. Sequencing used immunoSEQ multiplex PCR; TCRdb keeps in-frame clones, though not all of them. The data show around 95,000 clones, roughly nine tenths seen once. The sample was blood. Source of these receptors: a woman in her fifties or sixties in good health. The CDR3 runs from the conserved cysteine through the conserved F or W. The D gene is left open where the match is weak. Rows give clone size only sometimes, using once, few, many, or a class for an expanded clone.

V gene	D gene	J gene	clone size	CDR3 DNA	CDR3 protein
TRBV28	NA	TRBJ1-2	few	TGTGCCAGCAGCCCGGACGGGGATGGCTACACCTTC	CASSPDGDGYTF
TRBV19	NA	TRBJ2-3	few	TGTGCCAGTAGTAATCCTAGCGAGCTCACAGATACGCAGTATTTT	CASSNPSELTDTQYF
TRBV30	TRBD2	TRBJ2-1	NA	TGTGCCTGGTCCCCGATGGGTAGCGGGGGGAATGAGCAGTTCTTC	CAWSPMGSGGNEQFF
TRBV6-5	NA	TRBJ1-6	NA	TGTGCCAGCAGTTACGACCGAGGATTGAATTCACCCCTCCACTTT	CASSYDRGLNSPLHF
TRBV6-2/TRBV6-3	NA	TRBJ1-2	NA	TGTGCCAGCAGTTATTGGCAGCCACCGTCTGGCTACACCTTC	CASSYWQPPSGYTF
TRBV7-2	NA	TRBJ1-3	NA	TGTGCCAGCAGCTTAGCCCCCGGGGGGAGTGGAAACACCATATATTTT	CASSLAPGGSGNTIYF
TRBV18	NA	TRBJ1-2	NA	TGTGCCAGCTCACCTAACAACGGCCCGGCCTCCTACACCTTC	CASSPNNGPASYTF
TRBV6-6	NA	TRBJ1-4	NA	TGTGCCAGCAGTTACCGAACAAAAGTGGAGGAAAAACTGTTTTTT	CASSYRTKVEEKLFF
TRBV4-2	TRBD2	TRBJ2-3	NA	TGTGCCAGCAGCCAAGATATGGCTAGCGGGGGTCTCACAGATACGCAGTATTTT	CASSQDMASGGLTDTQYF
TRBV7-3	TRBD1	TRBJ1-6	NA	TGTGCCAGCAGCATTACGACAGGGCAGGATTCACCCCTCCACTTT	CASSITTGQDSPLHF
TRBV5-6	NA	TRBJ1-5	NA	TGTGCCAGCAGCCGGGCTAATCAGCCCCAGCATTTT	CASSRANQPQHF
TRBV2	NA	TRBJ1-2	NA	TGTGCCAGCAGTGAAGCTGGGTTTAATTGGGTTGGCTACACCTTC	CASSEAGFNWVGYTF
TRBV19	NA	TRBJ1-5	NA	TGTGCCAGTAGTCACGGACACAACAATCAGCCCCAGCATTTT	CASSHGHNNQPQHF
TRBV5-1	TRBD2	TRBJ2-7	NA	TGCGCCAGCAGCGGGTCTAGCGGGACGTACTACGAGCAGTACTTC	CASSGSSGTYYEQYF
TRBV11-2	NA	TRBJ2-1	NA	TGTGCCAGCAGCCTAAACAATGAGCAGTTCTTC	CASSLNNEQFF
TRBV10-2	NA	TRBJ2-7	NA	TGCGCCAGCAAGAGCTCCTACGAGCAGTACTTC	CASKSSYEQYF
TRBV25-1	NA	TRBJ2-6	few	TGTGCCAGCACGTACGGGGCCAACGTCCTGACTTTC	CASTYGANVLTF
TRBV30	NA	TRBJ1-1	NA	TGTGCCTGGAGCGGGGGGGCCCCGGTAACTGAAGCTTTCTTT	CAWSGGAPVTEAFF
TRBV7-8	NA	TRBJ2-3	NA	TGTGCCAGCAGCCCTGGGTACACAGATACGCAGTATTTT	CASSPGYTDTQYF
TRBV19	TRBD2	TRBJ2-1	once	TGTGCCAGTAGTGCTCTAGCGGGGGGCAACTACAATGAGCAGTTCTTC	CASSALAGGNYNEQFF
TRBV6-5	TRBD1	TRBJ1-5	NA	TGTGCCAGCAGTACAGGGGTTCTTAATCAGCCCCAGCATTTT	CASSTGVLNQPQHF
TRBV5-1	NA	TRBJ2-5	NA	TGCGCCAGCGGGCGTACGGGGGGCGGCCAAGAGACCCAGTACTTC	CASGRTGGGQETQYF
TRBV11-2	TRBD1	TRBJ1-6	once	TGTGCCAGCAGCTTATCGGGACAGGGGATAGCTAATTCACCCCTCCACTTT	CASSLSGQGIANSPLHF
TRBV2	TRBD2	TRBJ2-1	NA	TGTGCCAGCACGAGGACTAGCGATTACAATGAGCAGTTCTTC	CASTRTSDYNEQFF
TRBV18	TRBD1	TRBJ2-1	NA	TGTGCCAGCTCACCCGGACAGGGGGGATACAATGAGCAGTTCTTC	CASSPGQGGYNEQFF
TRBV4-2	NA	TRBJ2-5	NA	TGTGCCAGCAGCCAAGAAGGAGGGAGGGAGACCCAGTACTTC	CASSQEGGRETQYF
TRBV27	NA	TRBJ1-6	NA	TGTGCCAGCAGTTTAGGGGTATTATCACCCCTCCACTTT	CASSLGVLSPLHF
TRBV25-1	NA	TRBJ2-6	NA	TGTGCCAGCAGTGAACTGACGGGTCGGGCCAACGTCCTGACTTTC	CASSELTGRANVLTF
TRBV11-1	NA	TRBJ1-6	once	TGTGCCAGCAGCCGGCGGGACTTTGACTCACCCCTCCACTTT	CASSRRDFDSPLHF
TRBV11-3	NA	TRBJ2-5	NA	TGTGCCAGGGAGGTGCGGGGAGAGGAGACCCAGTACTTC	CAREVRGEETQYF
TRBV6-2/TRBV6-3	NA	TRBJ2-1	NA	TGTGCCAGCAGTAGGGTCGTCACGGGGATCTACAATGAGCAGTTCTTC	CASSRVVTGIYNEQFF
TRBV25-1	TRBD1	TRBJ1-1	few	TGTGCCAGCAGTAAATGGACAGGAGCGAACACTGAAGCTTTCTTT	CASSKWTGANTEAFF
TRBV5-6	NA	TRBJ2-3	NA	TGTGCCAGCAGCTTGGCCCCAGATACGCAGTATTTT	CASSLAPDTQYF
TRBV14	TRBD1	TRBJ2-1	NA	TGTGCCAGCAGCCGAAGTACCGGGACAGGGTACCATGAGCAGTTCTTC	CASSRSTGTGYHEQFF
TRBV18	NA	TRBJ2-3	once	TGTGCCAGCTCTCCCCCGGGCGCTGGACGTGGCACAGATACGCAGTATTTT	CASSPPGAGRGTDTQYF
TRBV24-1	NA	TRBJ2-3	NA	TGTGCCACCAGTGATTTACAGGGCTCTAGCACAGATACGCAGTATTTT	CATSDLQGSSTDTQYF
TRBV7-3	NA	TRBJ1-6	NA	TGTGCCAGCAGCTTAACAGGGGATTTGGTAAATTCACCCCTCCACTTT	CASSLTGDLVNSPLHF
TRBV18	TRBD2	TRBJ2-5	NA	TGTGCCAGCTCACCACCGGGGGGGGAGACCCAGTACTTC	CASSPPGGETQYF
TRBV7-3	NA	TRBJ1-2	NA	TGTGCCAGCAGCTTAGCCCCCGGGAATGGCTACACCTTC	CASSLAPGNGYTF
TRBV4-3	NA	TRBJ1-6	NA	TGCGCCAGCAGCCAAGATCCCCACCCGGGATCACCCCTCCACTTT	CASSQDPHPGSPLHF
TRBV6-5	NA	TRBJ2-1	NA	TGTGCCAGCAGTTCTCCCGGGCTAGAGTACAATGAGCAGTTCTTC	CASSSPGLEYNEQFF
TRBV9	NA	TRBJ2-1	once	TGTGCCAGCAGCTCCGGAGGGAGGAGGAATGAGCAGTTCTTC	CASSSGGRRNEQFF
TRBV5-1	NA	TRBJ2-2	once	TGCGCCAGCAGCTTGGGGGACAAAAGGGCCGGGGAGCTGTTTTTT	CASSLGDKRAGELFF
TRBV19	NA	TRBJ2-2	NA	TGTGCCAGCCTTTGGAGAGACACCGGGGAGCTGTTTTTT	CASLWRDTGELFF
TRBV18	NA	TRBJ2-6	NA	TGTGCCAGCTCGCAGGGGATCTCTGGGGCCAACGTCCTGACTTTC	CASSQGISGANVLTF
TRBV7-9	TRBD1	TRBJ2-5	NA	TGTGCCAGCAGCCAGGGGGACCAAGAGACCCAGTACTTC	CASSQGDQETQYF
TRBV4-2	NA	TRBJ1-6	once	TGTGCCAGCAGCCCTGACACCGCCTATAATTCACCCCTCCACTTT	CASSPDTAYNSPLHF
TRBV6-5	NA	TRBJ2-7	NA	TGTGCCAGCAGTTACTCGCGCCAGACCTCCTACGAGCAGTACTTC	CASSYSRQTSYEQYF
TRBV19	NA	TRBJ1-5	NA	TGTGCCAGTAGTATGGAAGGGCCGAACAATCAGCCCCAGCATTTT	CASSMEGPNNQPQHF
TRBV7-3	NA	TRBJ1-2	NA	TGTGCCAGCAGCCCACGGGGGGGAAGGGATGGCTACACCTTC	CASSPRGGRDGYTF
TRBV6-1	NA	TRBJ1-5	NA	TGTGCCAGCAGTGAAGGAGGGGCCCAGCCCCAGCATTTT	CASSEGGAQPQHF
TRBV6-6	NA	TRBJ1-2	NA	TGTGCCAGCAGTTACGAACTTGGGGGCTACACCTTC	CASSYELGGYTF
TRBV27	NA	TRBJ2-7	NA	TGTGCCAGCAGTTTAGTGGACGGAGCCTACGAGCAGTACTTC	CASSLVDGAYEQYF
TRBV7-2	TRBD1	TRBJ1-2	NA	TGTGCCAGCAGCAAAGGACAGGGCGACGGCTACACCTTC	CASSKGQGDGYTF
TRBV6-2/TRBV6-3	NA	TRBJ2-2	NA	TGTGCCAGCAGTTACGCTACGAACACCGGGGAGCTGTTTTTT	CASSYATNTGELFF
TRBV4-3	NA	TRBJ1-6	few	TGCGCCAGCAGCCAAGATCGGGGAGACAATTCACCCCTCCACTTT	CASSQDRGDNSPLHF
TRBV4-3	NA	TRBJ2-1	NA	TGCGCCAGCAGCCAAGATAAACGTTCGGGTCCCTGGGTGAATGAGCAGTTCTTC	CASSQDKRSGPWVNEQFF
TRBV3-1/TRBV3-2	TRBD1	TRBJ1-4	NA	TGTGCCAGCACGGACAGGGGTGTACCTAATGAAAAACTGTTTTTT	CASTDRGVPNEKLFF
TRBV3-1/TRBV3-2	NA	TRBJ1-2	NA	TGTGCCAGCAGCCTCGGACAGCTACCAAATGGCTACACCTTC	CASSLGQLPNGYTF